One and the same sample provided the 8 T cell receptor beta chains below, sequenced in a study of technical replicates of blood from four donors. Repertoires were generated with immunoSEQ multiplex PCR, while TCRdb's copy carries only in-frame clones and drops some. The sample has about 84,000 clones; 93% are singletons. The sample taken for sequencing was T cells isolated from PBMCs. These receptor sequences come from a human donor in good health.

This sequence joins TRBV6-5 and TRBJ2-1; 7 bases match TRBD2. Germline V gene lookup returns CDR1 MNHEY and CDR2 SVGAGI. J lost 10 bases, V lost 4 bases, and 4 bases had no gene match. CDR3 length: 12 amino acids. CDR3 coding DNA: TGTGCCAGCAGTTCGGCCGGGGGGGAGCAGTTCTTC. This sequence encodes CASSSAGGEQFF.

The chain combines TRBV11-2 with TRBJ1-2, with D possibly matching TRBD1 (6 bases). Looked up from germline, CDR1 is SGHAT and CDR2 is FQNNGV. V shed 1 base and J shed 6 bases, with 18 bases lying between them. The CDR3 has 16 residues. CDR3 DNA: TGTGCCAGCAGCTTAGCAATAGGCGGGGGGGCACATGGCTACACCTTC. Protein product: CASSLAIGGGAHGYTF.

The chain carries TRBV11-1 and TRBJ2-5; TRBD1 is a possible D gene (6 bases). Germline-derived CDR1 and CDR2 are SGHAT and FQDESV (reference sequence). The CDR3 has 12 residues. Between the trimmed V and J ends, which lost 6 bases and 4 bases, there was a span of 9 bases. Written as DNA, the CDR3 is TGTGCCAGCAGTAAAGGGGGAGAGACCCAGTACTTC. The encoded protein is CASSKGGETQYF.

The chain combines TRBV6-5 with TRBJ1-5, with D perhaps TRBD1 (5 bases). Trimming removed 2 bases at V and 6 bases at J, with 11 bases between. Germline-derived CDR1 and CDR2 are MNHEY and SVGAGI. CDR3 length: 14 residues. CDR3 sequence (DNA): TGTGCCAGCAGTTACGATCAGGGAGGTCAGCCCCAGCATTTT. As protein: CASSYDQGGQPQHF.

The rearrangement joins TRBV28 to TRBJ1-2; no clear D. Trimming pared 4 bases from V and 1 base from J, leaving 16 bases between. There are 16 residues in the CDR3. CDR1 and CDR2 (germline): MDHEN, SYDVKM. The CDR3 spells CASSSATGFGNYGYTF. As DNA, the CDR3 is TGTGCCAGCAGTTCAGCTACGGGGTTTGGTAACTATGGCTACACCTTC.

This chain links TRBV11-2 with TRBJ1-2, with 7 positions matching TRBD1. CDR1 is SGHAT, CDR2 FQNNGV, per germline. The CDR3 spans 19 residues. V shed 2 bases and J 1 base; nucleotides not matched to a gene: 16. CDR3 nucleotide sequence: TGTGCCAGCAGCTTAAGGGCCGGGGAAACAGGGGCACTTAACTATGGCTACACCTTC. The encoded protein is CASSLRAGETGALNYGYTF.

The genes are TRBV25-1 and TRBJ2-1; 8 nucleotides match TRBD2. CDR1 is MGHDK, CDR2 SYGVNS, per germline. This CDR3 is built from 16 residues. V shed 7 bases, J shed 3 bases, and the junction held 11 bases outside the gene matches. CDR3 DNA sequence: TGTGCCAGCACTTCGGCTACGGGGGGGCACTACAATGAGCAGTTCTTC. Translated, it gives CASTSATGGHYNEQFF.

This clone was seen once. CDR3 sequence reads: CSVAGVAGRRDKNIQYF. CDR3 nucleotide sequence: TGCAGCGTTGCGGGTGTAGCGGGAAGGAGAGACAAAAACATTCAGTACTTC. The chain uses TRBV29-1 and TRBJ2-4; the match to TRBD2 covers 8 bases. The CDR3 is 17 amino acids. J gave up 3 bases and V 4 bases, and 14 bases lay outside the gene matches. Germline V gives CDR1 SQVTM, CDR2 ANQGSEA. The variable domain in full, with the rest retrieved from reference TRBV29-1 and TRBJ2-4, is SAVISQKPSRDICQRGTSLTIQCQVDSQVTMMFWYRQQPGQSLTLIATANQGSEATYESGFVIDKFPISRPNLTFSTLTVSNMSPEDSSIYLCSVAGVAGRRDKNIQYFGAGTRLSVL.